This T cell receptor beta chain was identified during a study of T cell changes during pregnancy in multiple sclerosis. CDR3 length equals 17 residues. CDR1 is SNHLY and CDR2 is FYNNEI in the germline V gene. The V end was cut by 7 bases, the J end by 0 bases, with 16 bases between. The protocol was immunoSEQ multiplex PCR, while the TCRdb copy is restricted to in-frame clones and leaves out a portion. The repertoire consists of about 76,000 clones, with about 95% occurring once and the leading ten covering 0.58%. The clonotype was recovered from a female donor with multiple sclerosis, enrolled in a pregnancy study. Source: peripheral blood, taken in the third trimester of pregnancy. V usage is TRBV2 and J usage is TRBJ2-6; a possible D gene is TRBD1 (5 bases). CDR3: CASNSGLGRSGANVLTF. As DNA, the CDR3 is TGTGCCAGCAACTCAGGGTTGGGGCGCTCTGGGGCCAACGTCCTGACTTTC.